Included here is one T cell receptor beta chain sequence, with context. Produced via immunoSEQ multiplex PCR; TCRdb's table is partial and in-frame only. The sample has roughly 87,000 clones, roughly 88% seen once. Germline V gene data show CDR1 as SGHAT and CDR2 as FQNNGV. Trimming removed 4 bases from V and 5 bases from J; junction bases left unmatched: 11. The CDR3 extends over 16 amino acids. The data were obtained in a study of blood T cell repertoires in COVID-19. Sequenced material: peripheral blood. The gene calls are TRBV11-2 and TRBJ2-5, with 9 bases that match TRBD2. The TCR sequence derives from a man in his 60s with acute or convalescent COVID-19. CDR3 region: CASSSPASGGRETQYF. As DNA, the CDR3 is TGTGCCAGCAGCTCCCCCGCAAGCGGGGGGAGGGAGACCCAGTACTTC.